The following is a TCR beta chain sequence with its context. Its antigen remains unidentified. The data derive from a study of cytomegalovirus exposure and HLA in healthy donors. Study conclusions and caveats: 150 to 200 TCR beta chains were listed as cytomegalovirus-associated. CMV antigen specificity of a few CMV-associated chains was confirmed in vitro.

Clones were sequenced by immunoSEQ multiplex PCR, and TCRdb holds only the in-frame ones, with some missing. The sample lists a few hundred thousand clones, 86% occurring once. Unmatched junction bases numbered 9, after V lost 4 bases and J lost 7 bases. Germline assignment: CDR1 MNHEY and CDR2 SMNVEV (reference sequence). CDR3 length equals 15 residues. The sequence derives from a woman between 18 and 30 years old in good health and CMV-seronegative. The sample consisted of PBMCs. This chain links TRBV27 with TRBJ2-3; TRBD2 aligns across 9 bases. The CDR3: CASSYKAGTSYTQYF. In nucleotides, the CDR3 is TGTGCCAGCAGTTACAAAGCCGGGACTAGCTATACGCAGTATTTT.